One and the same sample provided the 11 T cell receptor beta chains below, sequenced in a study of radiation and T cells in renal cell carcinoma. Time point here: blood 2 weeks post-SBRT. Treatment reported: 15 Gy SBRT to primary tumor, nephrectomy 4 weeks later. TCRdb keeps only in-frame clones here, not all; method: immunoSEQ multiplex PCR. Of 120,000 or so clones listed, approximately 90% are singletons. The source was blood, collected from a patient whose treatment included radiotherapy and nephrectomy. The receptors stem from a woman aged 65 to 85 with renal cell carcinoma.

This clone was seen once. This rearrangement joins TRBV7-9 to TRBJ2-1, with 7 bases aligning to TRBD1. This CDR3 has 14 amino acids. V gave up 4 bases and J gave up 11 bases; unmatched junction bases: 11. CDR1 is SEHNR, CDR2 FQNEAQ, per germline (reference sequence). This chain's CDR3 is CASSSVTGVGQQFF. In DNA form, the CDR3 reads TGTGCCAGCAGCTCAGTTACAGGGGTTGGGCAGCAGTTCTTC.

This clone came up once. The CDR3 sequence is CAISAGQGYGYTF. The CDR3 nucleotides are TGTGCCATCAGTGCCGGACAGGGGTATGGCTACACCTTC. The rearrangement joins TRBV10-3 to TRBJ1-2; 9 bases are shared with TRBD1. J was trimmed by 5 bases and V by 4 bases; bases with no gene match: 2. The CDR3 sequence is 13 residues long. The germline V gene encodes CDR1 ENHRY and CDR2 SYGVKD.

The J gene is TRBJ1-1, the V gene TRBV6-6; TRBD1 matches 12 bases. The germline V gene has CDR1 MNHNY and CDR2 SVGAGI (reference sequence). V lost 6 bases and J lost 5; bases outside the gene matches: 10. This CDR3 region has 16 residues. DNA for the CDR3: TGTGCCAGCAGGGACGGGACAGGGGGCCAGAGGACTGAAGCTTTCTTT. Translation: CASRDGTGGQRTEAFF.

The V and J genes are TRBV4-2 and TRBJ2-5; D is undetermined. Trimming cost V 3 bases and J 7 bases, with 21 bases left between them. This CDR3 has 16 residues. The V gene's germline CDR1 is LGHNA and CDR2 YNFKEQ. The CDR3 spells CASSQDTLLSAATQYF. The CDR3 region has the DNA TGTGCCAGCAGCCAGGATACCTTACTCTCCGCCGCGACCCAGTACTTC.

This clone was picked up a small number of times. The J gene is TRBJ2-5, the V gene TRBV4-1; 7 positions agree with TRBD2. The CDR3 runs 17 residues. The germline V gene encodes CDR1 MGHRA and CDR2 YSYEKL. V shed 1 base and J 2 bases; nucleotides not matched to a gene: 10. CDR3 DNA: TGCGCCAGCAGCCAAGCTGGGTTAGCGGGTTATCAAGAGACCCAGTACTTC. Translating gives CASSQAGLAGYQETQYF.

The J gene is TRBJ1-4, the V gene TRBV7-6; perhaps TRBD1 as D (5 bases). This CDR3 contains 13 residues. V shed 0 bases and J shed 11 bases, with 10 bases lying between them. Per germline, CDR1 SGHVS and CDR2 FNYEAQ. CDR3 DNA: TGTGCCAGCAGCTTAGCGGGGGGGGAGAAACTGTTTTTT. Translating gives CASSLAGGEKLFF. Based on the CDR3 plus reference TRBV7-6 and TRBJ1-4, the full variable domain is GAGVSQSPRYKVTKRGQDVALRCDPISGHVSLYWYRQALGQGPEFLTYFNYEAQQDKSGLPNDRFSAERPEGSISTLTIQRTEQRDSAMYRCASSLAGGEKLFFGSGTQLSVL.

The chain has TRBV6-5 and TRBJ2-5, with 7 bases lining up with TRBD1. The CDR3 contains 13 residues. The germline gives CDR1 MNHEY, CDR2 SVGAGI. J lost 5 bases, V lost 6 bases, and 6 bases had no gene match. CDR3 bases: TGTGCCAGCAGAAAAACAGGGGCCGAGACCCAGTACTTC. Translation: CASRKTGAETQYF.

The rearrangement joins TRBV6-1 to TRBJ1-5; TRBD1 aligns across 8 bases. J gave up 5 bases and V 4 bases, and 7 bases lay outside the gene matches. This CDR3 is built from 15 residues. Per germline, CDR1 MNHNS and CDR2 SASEGT. CDR3 nucleotides: TGTGCCAGCAGTGCCGGGACAGGTGGGGATCAGCCCCAGCATTTT. This encodes CASSAGTGGDQPQHF.

The rearrangement links TRBV5-1 to TRBJ2-4; a possible D gene is TRBD2 (6 bases). The germline CDR1 and CDR2 sequences are SGHRS and YFSETQ. Trimming took off 4 bases at V and 0 bases at J, with 14 bases between the two ends. The CDR3 runs to 16 residues. CDR3: CASSPGLKLAKNIQYF. CDR3 nucleotides: TGCGCCAGCAGCCCGGGACTGAAGCTAGCCAAAAACATTCAGTACTTC.

The chain recombines TRBV29-1 with TRBJ1-1; 7 bases match TRBD1. The CDR3 totals 15 residues. Trimming removed 6 bases from V and 1 base from J; junction bases left unmatched: 11. Germline values: CDR1 SQVTM, CDR2 ANQGSEA. In DNA, the CDR3 is TGCAGCGTGGGGGAGACAGGGAGGGCGAACACTGAAGCTTTCTTT. This translates into CSVGETGRANTEAFF.

This chain links TRBV28 with TRBJ1-5; perhaps TRBD1 as D (5 bases). Trimming removed 3 bases at V and 0 bases at J, with 12 bases between. The CDR3 covers 16 residues. Germline assignment: CDR1 MDHEN and CDR2 SYDVKM. CDR3 in amino acids: CASSLAGSSSNQPQHF. The CDR3 region has the DNA TGTGCCAGCAGTTTGGCAGGGTCCTCTAGCAATCAGCCCCAGCATTTT. The full variable domain, its missing parts supplied by reference TRBV28 and TRBJ1-5, is DVKVTQSSRYLVKRTGEKVFLECVQDMDHENMFWYRQDPGLGLRLIYFSYDVKMKEKGDIPEGYSVSREKKERFSLILESASTNQTSMYLCASSLAGSSSNQPQHFGDGTRLSIL.